The rows below give T cell receptor beta chains drawn from one sample of a study of blood T cell repertoires in COVID-19. Only in-frame clones appear in the TCRdb table, and some are missing; sequencing was by immunoSEQ multiplex PCR. The top ten hold approximately 6.1% of the sample, which has around 140,000 clones, about 90% seen once. Input material: peripheral blood. All receptors come from an elderly man with acute or convalescent COVID-19. The conserved cysteine and the conserved F or W are not part of the CDR3 here. Not all rows give a size; the values are once, few, many and, for expanded clones, a class.

V	J	size	CDR3
TRBV21-1	TRBJ1-2	-	ASSKGVAGATYGYT
TRBV5-5	TRBJ1-3	once	ASSFTGTAGNTIY
TRBV6-5	TRBJ1-5	-	ASRSGGVGQPQH
TRBV27	TRBJ2-1	-	ASSFGTTPNEQF
TRBV5-1	TRBJ1-3	-	ASSLAGDKNTIY
TRBV11-2	TRBJ2-7	-	ASSFPGEQY
TRBV4-1	TRBJ2-1	-	ASSQDRRAGEQF
TRBV6-5	TRBJ1-3	-	ASSRQGAGNTIY
TRBV7-9	TRBJ1-1	few	ASSPTGFARVNTEAF
TRBV9	TRBJ1-1	-	ASSRTGSTEAF
TRBV6-5	TRBJ2-3	-	ARARVGEGTDTQY
TRBV4-1	TRBJ2-2	-	ASSQAPNRGPGELF
TRBV27	TRBJ1-5	-	ASSFQGGNQPQH
TRBV2	TRBJ2-1	few	ASRERGSEDEQF